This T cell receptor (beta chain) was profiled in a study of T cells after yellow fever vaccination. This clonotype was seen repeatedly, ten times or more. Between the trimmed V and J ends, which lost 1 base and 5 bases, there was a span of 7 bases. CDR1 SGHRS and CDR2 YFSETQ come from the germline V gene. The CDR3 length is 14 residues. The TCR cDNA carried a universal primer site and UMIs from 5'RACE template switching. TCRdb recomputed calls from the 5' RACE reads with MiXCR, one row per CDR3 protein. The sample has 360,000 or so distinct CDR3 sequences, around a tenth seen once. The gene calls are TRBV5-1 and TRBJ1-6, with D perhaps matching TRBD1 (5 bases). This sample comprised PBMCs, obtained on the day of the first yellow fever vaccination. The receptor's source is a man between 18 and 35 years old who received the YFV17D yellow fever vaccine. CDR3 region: CASSLQGHNSPLHF. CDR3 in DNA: TGCGCCAGCAGCTTGCAGGGCCATAATTCACCCCTCCACTTT.